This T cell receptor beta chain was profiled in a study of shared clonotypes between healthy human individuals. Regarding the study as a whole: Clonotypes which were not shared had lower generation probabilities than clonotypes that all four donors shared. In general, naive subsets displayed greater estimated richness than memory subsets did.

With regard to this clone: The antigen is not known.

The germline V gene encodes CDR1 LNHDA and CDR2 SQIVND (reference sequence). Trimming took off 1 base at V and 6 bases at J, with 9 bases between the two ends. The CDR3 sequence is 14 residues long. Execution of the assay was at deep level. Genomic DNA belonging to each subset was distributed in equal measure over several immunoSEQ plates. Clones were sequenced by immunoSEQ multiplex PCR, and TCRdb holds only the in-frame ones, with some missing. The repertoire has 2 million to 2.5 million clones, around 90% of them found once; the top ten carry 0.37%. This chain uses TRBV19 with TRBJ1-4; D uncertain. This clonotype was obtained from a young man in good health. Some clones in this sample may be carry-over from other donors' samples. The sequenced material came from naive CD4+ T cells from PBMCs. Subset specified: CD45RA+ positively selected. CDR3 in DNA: TGTGCCAGTAGTATAGTTGACGGGTATGAAAAACTGTTTTTT. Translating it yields CASSIVDGYEKLFF. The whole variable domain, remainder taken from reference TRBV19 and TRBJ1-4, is DGGITQSPKYLFRKEGQNVTLSCEQNLNHDAMYWYRQDPGQGLRLIYYSQIVNDFQKGDIAEGYSVSREKKESFPLTVTSAQKNPTAFYLCASSIVDGYEKLFFGSGTQLSVL.